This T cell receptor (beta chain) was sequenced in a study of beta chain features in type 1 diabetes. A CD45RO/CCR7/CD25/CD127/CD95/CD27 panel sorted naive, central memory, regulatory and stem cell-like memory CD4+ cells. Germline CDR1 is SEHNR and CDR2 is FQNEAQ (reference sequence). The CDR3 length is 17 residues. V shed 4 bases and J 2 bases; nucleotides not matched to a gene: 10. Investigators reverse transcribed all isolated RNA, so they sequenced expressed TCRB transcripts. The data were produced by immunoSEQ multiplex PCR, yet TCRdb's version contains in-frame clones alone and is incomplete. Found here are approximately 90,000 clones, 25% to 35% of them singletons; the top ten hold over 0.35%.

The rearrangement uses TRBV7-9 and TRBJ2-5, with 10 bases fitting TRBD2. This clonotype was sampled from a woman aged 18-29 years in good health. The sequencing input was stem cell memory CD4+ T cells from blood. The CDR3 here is CASSSGGVAGGQETQYF. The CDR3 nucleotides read TGTGCCAGCAGCTCCGGCGGGGTAGCGGGGGGTCAAGAGACCCAGTACTTC.